This is a list of T cell receptor beta chains from one sample in a study of T-cell memory formation after mild COVID-19. From the 5' RACE reads, TCRdb called clonotypes with MiXCR, one entry per CDR3 protein. This table has roughly 580,000 distinct CDR3 sequences, under 20% appearing once. Sample: PBMCs or a T cell subset sorted from them (not recorded which). These receptors all stem from an adult woman who had mild COVID-19 (a few samples of this study predate the infection). Cell type and time point are not known. Both conserved end residues are part of each CDR3. Fields, in order: J gene, D gene, clone size, V gene, CDR3 protein, CDR3 DNA. The D gene is left open where the match is weak. A clone size is listed for some rows: how often the clone was seen (once, few, many), or a class if it is expanded.

>TRBJ2-1|NA|few|TRBV18
CASSPPTNEQFF
TGTGCCAGCTCACCACCGACTAATGAGCAGTTCTTC
>TRBJ2-7|NA|many|TRBV5-1
CASSLVPGASYEQYF
TGCGCCAGCAGCTTGGTCCCGGGAGCCTCCTACGAGCAGTACTTC
>TRBJ1-1|TRBD1|NA|TRBV2
CASRGDSSLWAEAFF
TGTGCCAGCAGAGGGGACAGCTCATTGTGGGCTGAAGCTTTCTTT
>TRBJ2-1|TRBD2|few|TRBV7-6
CASSSAGLAGGEQFF
TGTGCCAGCAGCTCGGCGGGACTAGCGGGGGGTGAGCAGTTCTTC
>TRBJ2-2|NA|few|TRBV10-3
CAISESGGELFF
TGTGCCATCAGTGAGTCTGGTGGGGAGCTGTTTTTT
>TRBJ2-3|NA|many|TRBV5-1
CASDTGQSYTDTQYF
TGCGCCAGCGATACGGGGCAATCCTACACAGATACGCAGTATTTT
>TRBJ2-1|TRBD2|NA|TRBV7-7
CASSLVLAGYNEQFF
TGTGCCAGCAGCTTAGTACTAGCGGGGTACAATGAGCAGTTCTTC
>TRBJ2-1|NA|few|TRBV15
CATSRENTGVRNEQFF
TGTGCCACCAGCAGAGAGAATACGGGAGTAAGGAATGAGCAGTTCTTC
>TRBJ1-4|NA|NA|TRBV29-1
CSAGAANEKLFF
TGCAGCGCGGGTGCGGCTAATGAAAAACTGTTTTTT
>TRBJ1-2|NA|NA|TRBV15
CATSKGGLTGISGYTF
TGTGCCACCAGCAAAGGGGGGCTAACAGGTATCAGTGGCTACACCTTC